The 9 T cell receptor beta chains reported below all come from one sample, sequenced in a study of identical twins. TCRdb reprocessed the 5' RACE reads via MiXCR and lists one record per CDR3 protein. The sample holds 200,000 to 300,000 distinct CDR3 sequences, 8% to 11% seen once. Sequenced material: memory T cells sorted from blood. Receptors were obtained from a man aged 50-59 years in good health.

The chain employs TRBV4-3 and TRBJ2-1, with a possible D match to TRBD2 (7 bases). Trimming removed 4 bases at V and 5 bases at J, with 21 bases between. The length of the CDR3 is 17 residues. Germline V gene sequence: CDR1 LGHNA, CDR2 YSLEER. The CDR3 reads CASSPLGGGPINNEQFF. The CDR3 DNA reads as TGCGCCAGCAGCCCCCTTGGGGGGGGGCCAATCAACAATGAGCAGTTCTTC.

This clonotype was found a few times. The chain employs TRBV11-2 and TRBJ2-7, with TRBD2 identical over 10 bases. From germline, CDR1 is SGHAT and CDR2 FQNNGV. The CDR3 has 15 amino acids. V was clipped by 4 bases and J by 6 bases; unmatched bases: 9. CDR3 bases: TGTGCCAGCAGCTATACTAGCGGGGCGGGACCCGAGCAGTACTTC. Amino acid sequence: CASSYTSGAGPEQYF.

This clonotype appeared many times. This sequence joins TRBV12-3 or TRBV12-4 and TRBJ2-1; 9 nucleotides agree with TRBD2. Trimming cost V 3 bases and J 2 bases; bases outside gene matches: 5. There are 16 residues in the CDR3. The DNA of the CDR3 is TGTGCCAGCAGTTTGAGGGCGGGAGGGACCTACAATGAGCAGTTCTTC. This gives the protein CASSLRAGGTYNEQFF.

This clonotype showed up just a few times. The chain joins TRBV7-8 to TRBJ2-2; 9 positions agree with TRBD1. This CDR3 contains 14 residues. V dropped 5 bases and J dropped 7; count of bases not matched to a gene: 5. Germline V gene lookup returns CDR1 SGHVS and CDR2 FQNEAQ. The CDR3 DNA reads as TGTGCCAGCAGCCATCGACAGGGGGTCGGGGAGCTGTTTTTT. Amino acid sequence: CASSHRQGVGELFF.

The chain carries TRBV6-1 and TRBJ1-2; 8 bases fit TRBD1. The CDR3 consists of 13 residues. Germline V gene lookup returns CDR1 MNHNS and CDR2 SASEGT. The ends lost 6 bases at V and 4 bases at J; junction bases unmatched: 4. CDR3 residues: CASRTTGAYGYTF. CDR3 coding DNA: TGTGCCAGCAGGACGACAGGGGCCTATGGCTACACCTTC.

This clonotype has a count of ten or more. The V gene is TRBV2, the J gene TRBJ2-3; TRBD1 aligns across 8 bases. V shed 3 bases, J shed 8 bases, and the junction held 4 bases outside the gene matches. Per the germline V gene, CDR1 is SNHLY and CDR2 is FYNNEI. CDR3 size: 13 residues. The DNA of the CDR3 is TGTGCCAGCAGTGAGCAAACAGGGGGTACGCAGTATTTT. Translated, it gives CASSEQTGGTQYF. The entire variable domain, with the rest obtained from reference TRBV2 and TRBJ2-3, is as follows: EPEVTQTPSHQVTQMGQEVILRCVPISNHLYFYWYRQILGQKVEFLVSFYNNEISEKSEIFDDQFSVERPDGSNFTLKIRSTKLEDSAMYFCASSEQTGGTQYFGPGTRLTVL.

This clonotype was detected only a few times. The chain is built from TRBV6-2 or TRBV6-3 and TRBJ2-7, with D possibly TRBD1 on 5 matching bases. CDR1 and CDR2 from the germline V gene are MNHEY and SVGEGT. CDR3 length equals 15 residues. V dropped 5 bases and J dropped 0 bases, with 14 bases sitting between them. CDR3 loop: CASSGLLTGSYEQYF. In DNA, the CDR3 is TGTGCCAGCAGTGGCTTACTTACAGGCTCCTACGAGCAGTACTTC.

This chain connects TRBV7-9 to TRBJ2-5; possible D gene TRBD1, 6 bases. V dropped 3 bases and J dropped 4 bases, with 15 bases sitting between them. CDR3 length: 15 residues. CDR1 is SEHNR, CDR2 FQNEAQ, per germline (reference sequence). CDR3 in amino acids: CASSFGAGVGETQYF. CDR3 bases: TGTGCCAGCAGCTTTGGGGCAGGGGTAGGAGAGACCCAGTACTTC.

This chain links TRBV29-1 with TRBJ2-2, with D possibly matching TRBD2 (5 bases). The ends were cut back, 3 bases at V and 12 bases at J, with 14 bases in the middle. Germline CDR1 SQVTM, CDR2 ANQGSEA. This CDR3 region has 12 residues. In nucleotides, the CDR3 is TGCAGCGTTGACCAACGGACGGGGAAGCTGTTTTTT. Translation gives CSVDQRTGKLFF.